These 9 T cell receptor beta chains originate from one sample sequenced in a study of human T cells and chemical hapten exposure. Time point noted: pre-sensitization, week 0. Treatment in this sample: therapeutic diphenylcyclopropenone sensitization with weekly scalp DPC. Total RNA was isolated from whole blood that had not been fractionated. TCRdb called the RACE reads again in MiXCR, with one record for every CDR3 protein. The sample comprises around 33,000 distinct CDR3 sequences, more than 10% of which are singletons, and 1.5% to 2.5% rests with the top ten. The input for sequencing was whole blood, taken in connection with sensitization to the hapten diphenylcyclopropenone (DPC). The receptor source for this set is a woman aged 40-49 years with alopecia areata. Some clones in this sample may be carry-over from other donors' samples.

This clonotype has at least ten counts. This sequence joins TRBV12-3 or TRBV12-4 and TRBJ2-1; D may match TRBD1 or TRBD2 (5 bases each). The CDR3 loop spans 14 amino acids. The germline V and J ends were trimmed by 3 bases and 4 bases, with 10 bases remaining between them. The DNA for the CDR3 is TGTGCCAGCAGTTTGAGGGACCTTTACAATGAGCAGTTCTTC. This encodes CASSLRDLYNEQFF.

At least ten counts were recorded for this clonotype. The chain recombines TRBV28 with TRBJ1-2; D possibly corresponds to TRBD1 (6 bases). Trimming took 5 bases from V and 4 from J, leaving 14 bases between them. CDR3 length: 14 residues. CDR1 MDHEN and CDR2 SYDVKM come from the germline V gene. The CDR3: CASSLTGLLYGYTF. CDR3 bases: TGTGCCAGCAGTCTTACAGGGCTTCTCTATGGCTACACCTTC.

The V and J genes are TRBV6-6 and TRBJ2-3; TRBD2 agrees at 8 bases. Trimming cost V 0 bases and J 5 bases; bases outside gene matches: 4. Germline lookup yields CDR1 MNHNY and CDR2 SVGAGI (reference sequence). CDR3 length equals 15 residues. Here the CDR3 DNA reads TGTGCCAGCAGTTACTCTCGGGGGGGCGAAGATACGCAGTATTTT. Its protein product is CASSYSRGGEDTQYF.

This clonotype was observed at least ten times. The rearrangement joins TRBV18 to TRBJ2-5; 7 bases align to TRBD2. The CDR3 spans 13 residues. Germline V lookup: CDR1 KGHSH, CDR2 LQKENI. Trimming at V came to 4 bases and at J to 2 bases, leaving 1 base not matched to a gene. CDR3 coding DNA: TGTGCCAGCTCACGGGGACTACAAGAGACCCAGTACTTC. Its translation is CASSRGLQETQYF.

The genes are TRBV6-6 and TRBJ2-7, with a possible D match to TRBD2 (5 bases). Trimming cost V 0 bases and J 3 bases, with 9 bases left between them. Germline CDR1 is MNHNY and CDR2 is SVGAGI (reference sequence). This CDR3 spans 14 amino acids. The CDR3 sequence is CASSYSGRGYEQYF. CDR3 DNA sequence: TGTGCCAGCAGTTACTCAGGGAGAGGCTACGAGCAGTACTTC.

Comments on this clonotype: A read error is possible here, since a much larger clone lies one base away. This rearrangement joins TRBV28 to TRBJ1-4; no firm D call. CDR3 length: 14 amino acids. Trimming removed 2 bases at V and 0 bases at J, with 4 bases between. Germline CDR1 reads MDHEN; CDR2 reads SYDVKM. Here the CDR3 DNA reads TGTGCCAGCAGTTTACAGACAACTAATGAAAAACTGTTTTTT. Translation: CASSLQTTNEKLFF.

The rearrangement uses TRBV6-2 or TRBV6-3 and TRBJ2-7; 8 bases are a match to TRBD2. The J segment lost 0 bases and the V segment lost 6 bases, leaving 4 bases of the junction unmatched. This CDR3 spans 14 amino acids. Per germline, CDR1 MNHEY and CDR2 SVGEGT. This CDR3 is CASSTTSGSYEQYF. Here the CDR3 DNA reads TGTGCCAGCAGCACCACTAGCGGCTCCTACGAGCAGTACTTC.

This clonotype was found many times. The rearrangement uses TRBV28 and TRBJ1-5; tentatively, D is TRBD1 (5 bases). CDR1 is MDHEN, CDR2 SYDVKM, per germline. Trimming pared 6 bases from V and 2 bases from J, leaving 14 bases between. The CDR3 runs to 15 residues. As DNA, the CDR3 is TGTGCCAGCAGCCCACGGGGCCTACGCAATCAGCCCCAGCATTTT. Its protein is CASSPRGLRNQPQHF.

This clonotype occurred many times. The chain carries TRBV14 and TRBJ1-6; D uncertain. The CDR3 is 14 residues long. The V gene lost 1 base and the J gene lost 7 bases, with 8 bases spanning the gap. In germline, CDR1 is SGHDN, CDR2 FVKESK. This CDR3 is CASSQVRTNSPLHF. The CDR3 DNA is TGTGCCAGCAGCCAAGTTCGGACGAATTCACCCCTCCACTTT. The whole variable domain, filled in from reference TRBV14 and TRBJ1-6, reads EAGVTQFPSHSVIEKGQTVTLRCDPISGHDNLYWYRRVMGKEIKFLLHFVKESKQDESGMPNNRFLAERTGGTYSTLKVQPAELEDSGVYFCASSQVRTNSPLHFGNGTRLTVT.